What follows is one TCR beta chain and its context. A much bigger clone sits one base away, suggesting this may be a read error. TCR beta CDR3 regions were amplified from RNA transcripts. TCR CDR3 underwent first-round RT-PCR with the HTBI primer set. TCRdb re-derived calls from the multiplex PCR reads in MiXCR, one entry per CDR3 protein. The data show about 96,000 distinct CDR3 sequences, around 50% seen once. The length of the CDR3 is 14 residues. V lost 8 bases to trimming and J lost 2 bases, with 12 bases between them. Germline-derived CDR1 and CDR2 are MNHEY and SMNVEV (reference sequence). This sample was taken from a study of T cells in Graves' hyperthyroidism and ophthalmopathy.

The material sequenced was blood. The source is a woman between 40 and 55 years old with Graves' hyperthyroidism. The gene calls are TRBV27 and TRBJ2-2, with D possibly TRBD2 on 6 matching bases. CDR3: CASRGITNTGELFF. The CDR3 nucleotides read TGTGCCAGCCGCGGGATTACCAACACCGGGGAGCTGTTTTTT.